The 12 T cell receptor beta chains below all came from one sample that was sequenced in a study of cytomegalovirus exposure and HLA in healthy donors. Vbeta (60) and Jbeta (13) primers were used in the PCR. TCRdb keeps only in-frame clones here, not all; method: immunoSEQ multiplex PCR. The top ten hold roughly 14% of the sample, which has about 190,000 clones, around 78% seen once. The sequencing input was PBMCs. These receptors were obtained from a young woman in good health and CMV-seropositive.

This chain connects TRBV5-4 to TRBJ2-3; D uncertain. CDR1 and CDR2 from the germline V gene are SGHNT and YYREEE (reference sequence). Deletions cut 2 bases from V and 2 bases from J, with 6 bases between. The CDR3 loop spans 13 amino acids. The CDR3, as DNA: TGTGCCAGCAGCTTTCAACTCACAGATACGCAGTATTTT. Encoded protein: CASSFQLTDTQYF.

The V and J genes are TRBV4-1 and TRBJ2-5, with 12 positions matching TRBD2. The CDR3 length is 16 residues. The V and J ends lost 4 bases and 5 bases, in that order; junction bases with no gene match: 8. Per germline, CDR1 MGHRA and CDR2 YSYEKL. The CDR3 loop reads CASSRTSGTPEETQYF. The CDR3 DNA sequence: TGCGCCAGCAGCCGGACTAGCGGGACCCCAGAGGAGACCCAGTACTTC.

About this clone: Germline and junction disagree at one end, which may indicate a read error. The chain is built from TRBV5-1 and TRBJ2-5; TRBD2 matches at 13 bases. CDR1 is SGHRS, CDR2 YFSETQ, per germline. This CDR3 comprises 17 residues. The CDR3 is CASRRGLAGSYQEAQYF. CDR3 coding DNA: TGCGCCAGCAGGCGGGGACTAGCGGGGTCGTACCAAGAGGCCCAGTACTTC.

This chain's CDR3 is CASSLRVSGYTF. The CDR3 DNA sequence: TGTGCCAGCAGCCTCAGGGTTAGCGGCTACACCTTC. The chain uses TRBV2 and TRBJ1-2, with D tentatively TRBD1 (5 bases). The CDR3 runs 12 residues. The ends were cut back, 6 bases at V and 8 bases at J, with 13 bases in the middle. Germline loops: CDR1 SNHLY, CDR2 FYNNEI.

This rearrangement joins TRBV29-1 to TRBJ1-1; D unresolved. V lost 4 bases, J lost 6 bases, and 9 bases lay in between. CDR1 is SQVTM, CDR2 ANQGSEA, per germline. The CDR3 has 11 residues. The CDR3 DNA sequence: TGCAGCGTTGTGAGCGTCGCTGAAGCTTTCTTT. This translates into CSVVSVAEAFF.

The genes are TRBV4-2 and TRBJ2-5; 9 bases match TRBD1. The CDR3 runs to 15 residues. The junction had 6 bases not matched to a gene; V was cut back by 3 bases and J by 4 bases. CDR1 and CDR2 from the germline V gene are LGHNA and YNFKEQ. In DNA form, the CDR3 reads TGTGCCAGCAGCCAGGGGGGACAGGGAATAGAGACCCAGTACTTC. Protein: CASSQGGQGIETQYF.

The CDR3 DNA follows: TGTGCCAGCAGCTGGCCAGGGGAAGAGACCCAGTACTTC. As protein: CASSWPGEETQYF. The chain combines TRBV11-3 with TRBJ2-5; perhaps TRBD1 as D (6 bases). V lost 4 bases and J 3 bases, leaving 9 bases between the germline ends. Per germline, CDR1 SGHNT and CDR2 YENEEA. CDR3 length: 13 residues. Based on the CDR3 plus reference TRBV11-3 and TRBJ2-5, the full variable domain is EAGVVQSPRYKIIEKKQPVAFWCNPISGHNTLYWYLQNLGQGPELLIRYENEEAVDDSQLPKDRFSAERLKGVDSTLKIQPAELGDSAVYLCASSWPGEETQYFGPGTRLLVL.

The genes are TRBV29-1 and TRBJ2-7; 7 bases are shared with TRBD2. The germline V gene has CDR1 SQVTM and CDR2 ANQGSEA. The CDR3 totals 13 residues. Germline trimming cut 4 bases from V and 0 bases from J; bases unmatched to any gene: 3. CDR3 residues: CSVGGGSSYEQYF. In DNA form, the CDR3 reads TGCAGCGTTGGGGGGGGGAGCTCCTACGAGCAGTACTTC.

The CDR3 DNA follows: TGTGCCAGCAGCTTAGAGTTCACTAGCGGGCTTTACTACGAGCAGTACTTC. This gives the protein CASSLEFTSGLYYEQYF. V and J are TRBV7-2 and TRBJ2-7; 9 nucleotides align to TRBD2. After removal of 1 base from V and 3 bases from J, the junction contained 10 bases not matched to a gene. The CDR3 extends over 17 amino acids. Germline loops: CDR1 SGHTA, CDR2 FQGNSA.

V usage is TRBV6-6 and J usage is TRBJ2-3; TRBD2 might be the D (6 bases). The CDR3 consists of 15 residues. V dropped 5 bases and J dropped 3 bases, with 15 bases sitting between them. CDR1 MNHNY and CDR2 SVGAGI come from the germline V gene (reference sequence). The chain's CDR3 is CASSPGEGETDTQYF. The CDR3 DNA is TGTGCCAGCAGTCCGGGGGAAGGTGAGACAGATACGCAGTATTTT.

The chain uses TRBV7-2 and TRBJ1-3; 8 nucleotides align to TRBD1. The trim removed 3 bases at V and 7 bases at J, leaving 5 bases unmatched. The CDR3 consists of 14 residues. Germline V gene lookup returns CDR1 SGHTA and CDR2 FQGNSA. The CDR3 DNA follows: TGTGCCAGCAGCTTGGAACAGGGGGGTAACACCATATATTTT. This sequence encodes CASSLEQGGNTIYF.

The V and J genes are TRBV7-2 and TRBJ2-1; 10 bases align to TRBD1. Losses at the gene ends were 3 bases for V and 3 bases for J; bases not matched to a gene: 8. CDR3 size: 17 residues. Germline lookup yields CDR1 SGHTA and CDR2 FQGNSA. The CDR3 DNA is TGTGCCAGCAGCTTGTACACCGGGACAGGGGACTACAATGAGCAGTTCTTC. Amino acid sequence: CASSLYTGTGDYNEQFF.